The sample holds a few counts of the clone carrying this T cell receptor beta chain. Antigen unknown. The authors ran a second PCR of roughly 6 to 12 cycles using a sample-barcoded 5' primer and a J-beta primer mix. Each of the cDNA molecules was tagged by a template-switch adaptor with 12 random nucleotides. TCRdb redid the calling of the 5' RACE reads with MiXCR, one entry per CDR3 protein. The sample consists of roughly 2 million distinct CDR3 sequences, just under 50% of them appearing once. Between the trimmed V and J ends, which lost 7 bases and 4 bases, there was a span of 16 bases. The CDR3 contains 14 residues. Germline lookup yields CDR1 MDHEN and CDR2 SYDVKM. The data are from a study of blood T cells in healthy people across ages. General observations from the study: The recorded TCR beta diversity per million T cells decreased in a roughly linear manner with age.

This clonotype was sampled from a woman between 40 and 55 years old in good health. Sequenced: blood. The J gene is TRBJ1-2, the V gene TRBV28; no clear D. DNA for the CDR3: TGTGCCAGCACCTTTACCCCCTCGGGCTATGGCTACACCTTC. Protein product: CASTFTPSGYGYTF.